This is a list of T cell receptor beta chains from one sample in a study of Ad26.COV2.S vaccination and SARS-CoV-2 variants. Data came from immunoSEQ multiplex PCR; TCRdb stores just in-frame clones and leaves some out. Here the sample spans 430,000 or so clones, 89% being singletons. The material sequenced was peripheral blood, taken in a trial of Ad26.COV2.S vaccine versus placebo. These receptors originate from a person between 18 and 60 years old who received the Ad26.COV2.S COVID-19 vaccine or a placebo. The CDR3 runs from the conserved cysteine through the conserved F or W. The D gene is left open where the match is weak. Clone size is not always given. Where it is, it says once, few, many or a class for expanded clones.

D: NA; V: TRBV4-2; size: NA; J: TRBJ2-2; DNA: TGTGCCAGCAGCCAACTACATGCGAACACCGGGGAGCTGTTTTTT; CDR3: CASSQLHANTGELFF
D: NA; V: TRBV28; size: NA; J: TRBJ1-1; DNA: TGTGCCAGCAGTTTAGCTCGGGGTGAAGCTTTCTTT; CDR3: CASSLARGEAFF
D: TRBD2; V: TRBV11-2; size: once; J: TRBJ2-1; DNA: TGTGCCAGCAGCACACTAGCGGGAAGACTTTACAATGAGCAGTTCTTC; CDR3: CASSTLAGRLYNEQFF
D: TRBD1; V: TRBV6-1; size: NA; J: TRBJ2-1; DNA: TGTGCCAGCAGTGAAGCGAGGACAGGGTTAGATGAGCAGTTCTTC; CDR3: CASSEARTGLDEQFF
D: NA; V: TRBV19; size: NA; J: TRBJ2-7; DNA: TGTGCCAGTAGTATAGATTTTGCCAGCCGGGGCGGGGGCCTACTCGAGCAGTACTTC; CDR3: CASSIDFASRGGGLLEQYF
D: TRBD2; V: TRBV29-1; size: NA; J: TRBJ2-5; DNA: TGCAGCGTGTCGACGGGCGGGAGAGGGGAGACCCAGTACTTC; CDR3: CSVSTGGRGETQYF
D: TRBD1; V: TRBV11-2; size: NA; J: TRBJ2-1; DNA: TGTGCCAGCAGCTTACGGACAGGGGTCGCCCCCCTTTCGTACAATGAGCAGTTCTTC; CDR3: CASSLRTGVAPLSYNEQFF
D: TRBD2; V: TRBV4-3; size: NA; J: TRBJ2-1; DNA: TGCGCCAGCAGCCAAGATGTCCCCCCGCTAGCGGTTTACAATGAGCAGTTCTTC; CDR3: CASSQDVPPLAVYNEQFF
D: TRBD2; V: TRBV9; size: NA; J: TRBJ2-2; DNA: TGTGCCAGCAGCGTAAGAGCGGGAGGGCCTGGCCACACCGGGGAGCTGTTTTTT; CDR3: CASSVRAGGPGHTGELFF
D: TRBD2; V: TRBV24-1; size: NA; J: TRBJ2-2; DNA: TGTGCCACCGGGGGAGATAGCGGGCTCCAAGGCACCGGGGAGCTGTTTTTT; CDR3: CATGGDSGLQGTGELFF
D: NA; V: TRBV19; size: once; J: TRBJ1-5; DNA: TGTGCCAGTAGTATGTGGGCGGGGCAGGGACGGGGCAATCAGCCCCAGCATTTT; CDR3: CASSMWAGQGRGNQPQHF
D: TRBD1; V: TRBV18; size: NA; J: TRBJ1-2; DNA: TGTGCCAGCTCACCAGCAGAGGGGGCGCATGGCTACACCTTC; CDR3: CASSPAEGAHGYTF
D: NA; V: TRBV5-1; size: once; J: TRBJ2-3; DNA: TGCGCCAGCAGCTGGGTTGGGAGACGGAGCACAGATACGCAGTATTTT; CDR3: CASSWVGRRSTDTQYF
D: NA; V: TRBV4-1; size: once; J: TRBJ1-1; DNA: TGCGCCAGCAGCCCACGTCATCGCTCGGGGAACACTGAAGCTTTCTTT; CDR3: CASSPRHRSGNTEAFF
D: NA; V: TRBV11-2; size: NA; J: TRBJ2-3; DNA: TGTGCCAGCAGCTTACAACCGGGCTACACAGATACGCAGTATTTT; CDR3: CASSLQPGYTDTQYF
D: NA; V: TRBV4-2; size: NA; J: TRBJ1-6; DNA: TGTGCCAGCAGCCAAACTTCGGAACGGGCAGTCCTCTACTATAATTCACCCCTCCACTTT; CDR3: CASSQTSERAVLYYNSPLHF
D: NA; V: TRBV5-1; size: once; J: TRBJ1-4; DNA: TGCGCCAGCAGCCTTTCGCTCGGGGTCAGGGGTAATGAAAAACTGTTTTTT; CDR3: CASSLSLGVRGNEKLFF
D: NA; V: TRBV6-5; size: NA; J: TRBJ2-1; DNA: TGTGCCAGCAGTACCTCCTACAATGAGCAGTTCTTC; CDR3: CASSTSYNEQFF
D: NA; V: TRBV27; size: NA; J: TRBJ1-2; DNA: TGTGCCAGCAGTTTAAGGTATCGGGATGGCTATGGCTACACCTTC; CDR3: CASSLRYRDGYGYTF
D: NA; V: TRBV6-5; size: once; J: TRBJ1-4; DNA: TGTGCCAGCAGTTCCCCGAGCAGAGCAACTAATGAAAAACTGTTTTTT; CDR3: CASSSPSRATNEKLFF
D: TRBD1; V: TRBV4-1; size: NA; J: TRBJ1-1; DNA: TGCGCCAGCAGCCGTCGACAGGGTTGGGTGAACACTGAAGCTTTCTTT; CDR3: CASSRRQGWVNTEAFF
D: NA; V: TRBV19; size: NA; J: TRBJ1-1; DNA: TGTGCCAGTAGCGGACAGTTGAACACTGAAGCTTTCTTT; CDR3: CASSGQLNTEAFF
D: NA; V: TRBV27; size: NA; J: TRBJ1-3; DNA: TGTGCCAGCAGTTTTGACAGCTCTGGAAACACCATATATTTT; CDR3: CASSFDSSGNTIYF
D: NA; V: TRBV7-2; size: NA; J: TRBJ1-5; DNA: TGTGCCAGCAGCTTAGAGAGGGATCAGCCCCAGCATTTT; CDR3: CASSLERDQPQHF
D: NA; V: TRBV15; size: NA; J: TRBJ2-1; DNA: TGTGCCACCAGCGGCGGGGTGATCTCCTACAATGAGCAGTTCTTC; CDR3: CATSGGVISYNEQFF
D: NA; V: TRBV6-1; size: once; J: TRBJ2-7; DNA: TGTGCCAGCAGTGAGGGCAGGGTAGGTTACGAGCAGTACTTC; CDR3: CASSEGRVGYEQYF
D: TRBD1; V: TRBV27; size: NA; J: TRBJ1-2; DNA: TGTGCCAGCAGACACGGGACAGACTATGGCTACACCTTC; CDR3: CASRHGTDYGYTF
D: NA; V: TRBV13; size: NA; J: TRBJ1-2; DNA: TGTGCCAGCAGCCCATCCCCGGGGGAGTGGTATGGCTACACCTTC; CDR3: CASSPSPGEWYGYTF
D: NA; V: TRBV10-2; size: NA; J: TRBJ2-3; DNA: TGCGCCAGCAGTGAGTTGGAGCCTAGCACAGATACGCAGTATTTT; CDR3: CASSELEPSTDTQYF
D: NA; V: TRBV13; size: once; J: TRBJ2-1; DNA: TGTGCCAGCAGCCCGACGGTCCGGTCCACGACATCGGGGGAGTTCTTC; CDR3: CASSPTVRSTTSGEFF